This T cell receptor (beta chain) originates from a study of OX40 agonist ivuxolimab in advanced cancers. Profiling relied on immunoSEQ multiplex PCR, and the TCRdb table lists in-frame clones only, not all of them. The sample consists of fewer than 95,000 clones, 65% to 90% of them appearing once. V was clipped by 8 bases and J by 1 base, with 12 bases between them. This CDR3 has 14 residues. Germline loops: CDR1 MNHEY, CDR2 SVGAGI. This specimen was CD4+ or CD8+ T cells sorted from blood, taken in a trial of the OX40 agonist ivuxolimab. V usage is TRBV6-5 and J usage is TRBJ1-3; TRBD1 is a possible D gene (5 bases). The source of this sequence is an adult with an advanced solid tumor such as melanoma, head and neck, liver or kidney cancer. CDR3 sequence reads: CASRPAGSGNTIYF. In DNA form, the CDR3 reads TGTGCCAGCCGCCCTGCAGGGTCTGGAAACACCATATATTTT.